In this sample, the clone carrying this TCR beta chain turned up many times. From 300 to 450 ng of RNA, a library with molecular barcoded alpha/delta and beta/gamma adaptors was made. TCRdb recomputed calls from the reads with MiXCR, one row per CDR3 protein. Among around 140,000 distinct CDR3 sequences listed, about 13% were seen once. This sample was included in a study of read filtering for tumor transcriptome and immune sequencing. Across the whole study: R-ISS stage counts were fewer than ten for I, around 17 for II, roughly seven for III.

Sequencing was performed on a population of CD138-negative cells sorted from bone marrow. The clonotype was recovered from a donor at least 40 years old with multiple myeloma.

The CDR3 sequence: CASSRPNGGGTEAFF. The CDR3 DNA follows: TGTGCCAGCAGTAGACCCAACGGAGGGGGCACTGAAGCTTTCTTT. The genes are TRBV2 and TRBJ1-1; D is perhaps TRBD1 (6 bases). This CDR3 region has 15 residues. Germline V lookup: CDR1 SNHLY, CDR2 FYNNEI. Trimming stripped 5 bases from V and 4 bases from J, with 17 bases between.